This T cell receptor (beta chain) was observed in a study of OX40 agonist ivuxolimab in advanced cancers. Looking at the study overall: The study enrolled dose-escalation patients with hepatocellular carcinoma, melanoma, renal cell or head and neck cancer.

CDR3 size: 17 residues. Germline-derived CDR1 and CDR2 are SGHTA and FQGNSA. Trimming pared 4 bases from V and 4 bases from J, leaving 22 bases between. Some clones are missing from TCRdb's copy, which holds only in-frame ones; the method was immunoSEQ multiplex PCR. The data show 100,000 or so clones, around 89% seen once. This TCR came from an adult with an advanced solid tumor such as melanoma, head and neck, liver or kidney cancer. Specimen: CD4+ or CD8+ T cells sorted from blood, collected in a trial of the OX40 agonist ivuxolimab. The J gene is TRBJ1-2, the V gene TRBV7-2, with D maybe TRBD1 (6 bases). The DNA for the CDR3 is TGTGCCAGCAGCTCCGAAGTGACAGGACCTACGATCTATGGCTACACCTTC. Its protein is CASSSEVTGPTIYGYTF.